The 27 T cell receptor beta chains below all came from one sample that was sequenced in a study of response to subunit inactivated influenza vaccine. One entry per CDR3 protein, called by TCRdb with MiXCR from the RT-PCR reads. The repertoire has hundreds of thousands of distinct CDR3 sequences, less than 20% of them found once; the top ten carry roughly 10%. Specimen: PBMCs from blood, collected 5 to 6 days after vaccination. Receptors originate from a man aged 45 to 65 who received an inactivated influenza vaccine.

The chain combines TRBV7-2 with TRBJ2-3; TRBD2 agrees at 8 bases. Germline assignment: CDR1 SGHTA and CDR2 FQGNSA. The trim removed 3 bases at V and 2 bases at J, leaving 7 bases unmatched. CDR3 length: 16 amino acids. CDR3 loop: CASSFVSGSLTDTQYF. CDR3 nucleotide sequence: TGTGCCAGCAGCTTCGTGAGCGGGAGCCTCACAGATACGCAGTATTTT.

Only a few counts were recorded for this clonotype. The genes are TRBV6-1 and TRBJ1-6; D gene unclear. CDR3 length equals 15 residues. Germline values: CDR1 MNHNS, CDR2 SASEGT. The germline V and J ends were trimmed by 4 bases and 9 bases, with 16 bases remaining between them. The CDR3 protein is CASSARLDRGSPLHF. Written as DNA, the CDR3 is TGTGCCAGCAGTGCCCGACTGGATCGCGGTTCACCCCTCCACTTT.

The V call is TRBV20-1, the J call TRBJ1-2; D ambiguous. Germline values: CDR1 DFQATT, CDR2 SNEGSKA (reference sequence). This CDR3 contains 13 residues. V was trimmed by 0 bases and J by 8 bases, leaving 13 bases between them. The CDR3 DNA is TGCAGTGCTAGAGAAGAGGGAGGCTTCGGCTACACCTTC. Translated, it gives CSAREEGGFGYTF.

The chain has TRBV11-2 and TRBJ2-5; D call uncertain. This CDR3 contains 15 residues. From germline, CDR1 is SGHAT and CDR2 FQNNGV. Trimming took 3 bases from V and 4 from J, leaving 15 bases between them. In DNA form, the CDR3 reads TGTGCCAGCAGCTTTACCCAGGTTCTGGGAGAGACCCAGTACTTC. Its translation: CASSFTQVLGETQYF.

The rearrangement uses TRBV25-1 and TRBJ2-1; the D gene is possibly TRBD1 (6 bases). The ends were cut back, 8 bases at V and 9 bases at J, with 11 bases in the middle. The CDR3 totals 11 residues. The germline gives CDR1 MGHDK, CDR2 SYGVNS. CDR3 DNA sequence: TGTGCCAGCGGCACAGGGACTGAGCAGTTCTTC. It translates to CASGTGTEQFF. The entire variable domain, with the rest obtained from reference TRBV25-1 and TRBJ2-1, is as follows: EADIYQTPRYLVIGTGKKITLECSQTMGHDKMYWYQQDPGMELHLIHYSYGVNSTEKGDLSSESTVSRIRTEHFPLTLESARPSHTSQYLCASGTGTEQFFGPGTRLTVL.

This clonotype has a count of ten or more. This chain uses TRBV7-2 with TRBJ1-2; unclear D gene. CDR3 size: 15 residues. Looked up from germline, CDR1 is SGHTA and CDR2 is FQGNSA. V lost 5 bases, J lost 4 bases, and 17 bases lay in between. Here the CDR3 DNA reads TGTGCCAGCAGCGTCGGTGCAGTGGCCTTCTATGGCTACACCTTC. It is translated as CASSVGAVAFYGYTF.

The chain has TRBV29-1 and TRBJ2-5; the D gene is possibly TRBD2 (5 bases). CDR3 size: 15 residues. The germline V gene has CDR1 SQVTM and CDR2 ANQGSEA. Between the trimmed V and J ends, which lost 4 bases and 1 base, there was a span of 16 bases. CDR3 DNA sequence: TGCAGCGTTGTTTGGCCTGGACTCAGCCAAGAGACCCAGTACTTC. Protein sequence: CSVVWPGLSQETQYF.

The rearrangement links TRBV18 to TRBJ2-3; possibly TRBD1 for D (5 bases). The CDR3 runs 16 residues. Between the trimmed V and J ends, which lost 1 base and 2 bases, there was a span of 13 bases. Germline CDR1 is KGHSH and CDR2 is LQKENI. The DNA for the CDR3 is TGTGCCAGCTCACCACTCCAGGGTCAATCCACAGATACGCAGTATTTT. The encoded protein is CASSPLQGQSTDTQYF. Full variable domain (missing parts from reference TRBV18 and TRBJ2-3): NAGVMQNPRHLVRRRGQEARLRCSPMKGHSHVYWYRQLPEEGLKFMVYLQKENIIDESGMPKERFSAEFPKEGPSILRIQQVVRGDSAAYFCASSPLQGQSTDTQYFGPGTRLTVL.

This clonotype has more than one count but fewer than ten. V usage is TRBV4-1 and J usage is TRBJ2-2; the match to TRBD1 covers 9 bases. From germline, CDR1 is MGHRA and CDR2 YSYEKL. V lost 4 bases and J lost 7; bases outside the gene matches: 16. CDR3 length: 18 residues. CDR3 nucleotide sequence: TGCGCCAGCAGCCCCTACGTCCTGATACAGGGGGCGGTCGGGGAGCTGTTTTTT. It is translated as CASSPYVLIQGAVGELFF.

The CDR3: CASSLQGGSNTEAFF. The CDR3, as DNA: TGCGCCAGCAGCTTACAGGGAGGATCGAACACTGAAGCTTTCTTT. The V and J genes are TRBV5-1 and TRBJ1-1; tentative D call: TRBD1 (6 bases). V shed 2 bases and J shed 1 base, with 12 bases lying between them. The CDR3 sequence is 15 residues long. Germline CDR1 is SGHRS and CDR2 is YFSETQ.

This clonotype has only a few counts. CDR3 coding DNA: TGCAGTGCTCCTGAGACCCGTAACTATGGCTACACCTTC. Protein product: CSAPETRNYGYTF. This sequence joins TRBV20-1 and TRBJ1-2; no definite D call. The CDR3 is made up of 13 amino acids. Germline loops: CDR1 DFQATT, CDR2 SNEGSKA (reference sequence). V lost 5 bases and J lost 1, with 11 bases in between.

The chain carries TRBV19 and TRBJ2-1; 8 positions match TRBD2. The CDR3 totals 17 residues. The V segment lost 5 bases and the J segment 0 bases; nucleotides outside the gene matches: 9. In germline, CDR1 is LNHDA, CDR2 SQIVND (reference sequence). The CDR3 loop is CASSPPSGSTSYNEQFF. CDR3 bases: TGTGCCAGTAGTCCCCCCAGCGGGAGTACCTCCTACAATGAGCAGTTCTTC.

A note on this clonotype: The conserved phenylalanine or tryptophan normally closing the CDR3 is absent here, so this likely arose from a read error. This chain links TRBV5-6 with TRBJ2-7, with D perhaps being TRBD1 or TRBD2 (6 bases each). V was shortened by 7 bases and J by 2 bases, with 16 bases between the two germline ends. The CDR3 totals 14 residues. From germline, CDR1 is SGHDT and CDR2 YYEEEE. CDR3 sequence (DNA): TGTGCCAGCCGAATCTCGGGGGCCCCCTACGAGCAGTACCTC. Residues: CASRISGAPYEQYL.

The chain employs TRBV5-1 and TRBJ2-7; TRBD1 might be the D (5 bases). The germline V gene encodes CDR1 SGHRS and CDR2 YFSETQ. Between the trimmed V and J ends, which lost 4 bases and 3 bases, there was a span of 11 bases. The CDR3 has 13 amino acids. DNA for the CDR3: TGCGCCAGCAGCCAAAGACAGAACTACGAGCAGTACTTC. Translated, it gives CASSQRQNYEQYF.

CDR3 loop: CASSYRWAGYNEQFF. Written as DNA, the CDR3 is TGTGCCAGCAGCTACAGGTGGGCGGGCTACAATGAGCAGTTCTTC. V is TRBV7-8 and J is TRBJ2-1; D tentatively fits TRBD1 or TRBD2 (5 bases each). Trimming cost V 4 bases and J 3 bases, with 13 bases left between them. The CDR3 is 15 residues long. Germline CDR1 reads SGHVS; CDR2 reads FQNEAQ.

This clonotype has just a few counts. The genes are TRBV27 and TRBJ2-5; D unclear. The CDR3 covers 13 residues. CDR1 MNHEY and CDR2 SMNVEV come from the germline V gene (reference sequence). V was shortened by 2 bases and J by 5 bases, with 9 bases between the two germline ends. The CDR3 sequence: CASSLRSWETQYF. The CDR3 DNA reads as TGTGCCAGCAGTTTACGCAGTTGGGAGACCCAGTACTTC.

This clonotype occurred a few times. The J gene is TRBJ2-7, the V gene TRBV25-1; D is tentatively TRBD1 or TRBD2 (5 bases each). With 5 bases removed from V and 6 bases from J, the gap between germline ends came to 11 bases. This CDR3 is built from 12 residues. Germline V CDR1 and CDR2: MGHDK, SYGVNS. The CDR3 loop reads CASSLGASEQYF. The CDR3 DNA follows: TGTGCCAGCAGTCTCGGGGCGTCCGAGCAGTACTTC.

This clonotype was recorded a few times. The chain couples TRBV6-1 to TRBJ1-5; TRBD1 might be the D (5 bases). V lost 3 bases and J lost 6, with 15 bases in between. Germline-derived CDR1 and CDR2 are MNHNS and SASEGT. This CDR3 comprises 15 residues. The CDR3 reads CASSDGPSGFQPQHF. In DNA form, the CDR3 reads TGTGCCAGCAGTGATGGGCCTTCAGGGTTTCAGCCCCAGCATTTT.

J is TRBJ2-7 and V is TRBV12-3 or TRBV12-4, with D hard to call. CDR3 size: 13 residues. With 9 bases removed from V and 7 bases from J, the gap between germline ends came to 19 bases. The CDR3 spells CASVEDPPLEQYF. CDR3 DNA sequence: TGTGCCAGTGTAGAGGACCCACCGCTGGAGCAGTACTTC.

V is TRBV4-2 and J is TRBJ2-5; 7 nucleotides line up with TRBD1. V lost 4 bases and J lost 4; bases outside the gene matches: 12. Germline V gene sequence: CDR1 LGHNA, CDR2 YNFKEQ. The CDR3 totals 16 residues. The CDR3, as DNA: TGTGCCAGCAGCCCAAGAGAGGGGGCTTCTGGAGAGACCCAGTACTTC. This gives the protein CASSPREGASGETQYF.

A few counts support this clonotype. V usage is TRBV5-1 and J usage is TRBJ2-1; no definite D call. The V end was cut by 1 base, the J end by 9 bases, with 11 bases between. The germline V gene has CDR1 SGHRS and CDR2 YFSETQ. The CDR3 has 13 residues. CDR3 protein: CASSLSLGPEQFF. CDR3 DNA sequence: TGCGCCAGCAGCTTGTCTCTAGGGCCTGAGCAGTTCTTC. The full variable domain, with the rest looked up from reference TRBV5-1 and TRBJ2-1, is KAGVTQTPRYLIKTRGQQVTLSCSPISGHRSVSWYQQTPGQGLQFLFEYFSETQRNKGNFPGRFSGRQFSNSRSEMNVSTLELGDSALYLCASSLSLGPEQFFGPGTRLTVL.

At least ten counts were recorded for this clonotype. The rearrangement links TRBV5-1 to TRBJ2-5; D is undetermined. Germline assignment: CDR1 SGHRS and CDR2 YFSETQ. Trimming took 0 bases from V and 0 from J, leaving 9 bases between them. The CDR3 contains 15 residues. The CDR3 is CASSLGSIYQETQYF. DNA of the CDR3: TGCGCCAGCAGCTTGGGGTCAATATACCAAGAGACCCAGTACTTC.

Many counts were recorded for this clonotype. The chain uses TRBV12-3 or TRBV12-4 and TRBJ1-1, with 7 positions matching TRBD1. The V segment lost 5 bases and the J segment 1 base; nucleotides outside the gene matches: 1. CDR3 length: 13 amino acids. The CDR3 loop is CASSRTGNTEAFF. CDR3 nucleotides: TGTGCCAGCAGTCGGACAGGGAACACTGAAGCTTTCTTT.

The chain carries TRBV6-1 and TRBJ2-3; D remains unclear. The CDR3 is made up of 14 amino acids. The V gene lost 6 bases and the J gene lost 4 bases, with 14 bases spanning the gap. Germline CDR1 and CDR2: MNHNS and SASEGT. The CDR3 is CASRRSGSPDTQYF. DNA of the CDR3: TGTGCCAGCAGGAGGTCTGGGTCCCCAGATACGCAGTATTTT.

The chain employs TRBV3-1 and TRBJ2-1, with D possibly called TRBD1 or TRBD2 (5 bases each). This CDR3 has 17 amino acids. V lost 1 base, J lost 4 bases, and 17 bases lay in between. The V gene's germline CDR1 is LGHDT and CDR2 YNNKEL (reference sequence). CDR3 in DNA: TGTGCCAGCAGCCAAGGGGTTGGGACGGACGTATACAATGAGCAGTTCTTC. It specifies CASSQGVGTDVYNEQFF.

The chain carries TRBV4-2 and TRBJ1-5; no definite D call. Germline V gives CDR1 LGHNA, CDR2 YNFKEQ. CDR3 length: 15 amino acids. The V end was cut by 5 bases, the J end by 4 bases, with 15 bases between. CDR3 region: CASSGRVERNQPQHF. The CDR3 DNA reads TGTGCCAGCAGCGGGAGGGTAGAAAGGAATCAGCCCCAGCATTTT.

This clonotype was seen ten or more times. The rearrangement uses TRBV5-6 and TRBJ2-7, with 10 positions matching TRBD1. Germline loops: CDR1 SGHDT, CDR2 YYEEEE. With V trimmed by 4 bases and J by 9 bases, 7 bases remained unmatched. The CDR3 covers 13 residues. The CDR3 sequence is CASSPTGTGVQYF. The CDR3 DNA follows: TGTGCCAGCAGCCCGACCGGGACAGGGGTGCAGTACTTC.